The clone carrying this T cell receptor (beta chain) was detected ten times or more. The antigen is undetermined. CDR3 size: 13 residues. Looked up from germline, CDR1 is SQVTM and CDR2 is ANQGSEA. V was cut by 1 base and J by 0 bases, with 6 bases left in between. Unique molecular identifiers were incorporated when the TCRbeta library was constructed. TCRdb re-called the PCR reads with MiXCR, one entry per CDR3 protein. Altogether over 150,000 distinct CDR3 sequences are present, roughly 7% being singletons, with the ten largest covering about 5.9%. The sample originates from a study of T-cell reconstitution after alpha-beta-depleted transplantation in children. General study points: At day 60, the high TCRbeta diversity found in some patients originated from recipient T cells and thymic progenitors that had survived. After transplant, at about two months, alpha-beta T cells were reportedly derived from several hundred expanded graft clones. At one year after transplant, newly produced T cells mostly accounted for T-cell counts and diversity.

The TCR was taken from a boy aged 2 to 10 with acute lymphoblastic leukemia, due to receive a stem cell transplant. This chain joins TRBV29-1 and TRBJ1-1; D not resolved. Sequences were derived from PBMCs, sampled before TCRalphabeta/CD19-depleted stem cell transplant. The CDR3 reads CSVEGNLNTEAFF. The CDR3 DNA reads as TGCAGCGTTGAAGGGAATTTGAACACTGAAGCTTTCTTT.